This TCR beta chain comes out of a study of cytomegalovirus exposure and HLA in healthy donors. Germline V gives CDR1 PRHDT, CDR2 FYEKMQ (reference sequence). V was shortened by 5 bases and J by 3 bases, with 14 bases between the two germline ends. The CDR3 totals 15 residues. Researchers ran the PCR with 60 Vbeta and 13 Jbeta primers. Assay used: immunoSEQ multiplex PCR; TCRdb lists only in-frame clones, some missing. The repertoire consists of 120,000 or so clones, with 60% to 85% occurring once and the leading ten covering approximately 1.3%. Broader study findings: The investigators catalogued 164 TCR beta chains as cytomegalovirus-associated.

A remark on this clone: Its antigen is still unknown.

The source is a female donor in good health and CMV-seronegative. This chain links TRBV13 with TRBJ1-5; D remains ambiguous. Sequenced input: PBMCs. In DNA, the CDR3 is TGTGCCAGCAGCGGCGACAATCTATTCAATCAGCCCCAGCATTTT. Amino acid sequence: CASSGDNLFNQPQHF.